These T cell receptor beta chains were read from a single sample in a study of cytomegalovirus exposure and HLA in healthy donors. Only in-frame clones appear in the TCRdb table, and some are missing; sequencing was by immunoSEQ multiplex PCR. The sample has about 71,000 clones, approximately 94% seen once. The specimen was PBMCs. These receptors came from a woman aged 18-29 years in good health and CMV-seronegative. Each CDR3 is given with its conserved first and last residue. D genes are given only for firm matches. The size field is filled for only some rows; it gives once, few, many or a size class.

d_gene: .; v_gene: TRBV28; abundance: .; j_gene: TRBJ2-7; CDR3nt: TGTGCCAGCAGTATACCAAAGGGACTTAACTACGAGCAGTACTTC; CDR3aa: CASSIPKGLNYEQYF
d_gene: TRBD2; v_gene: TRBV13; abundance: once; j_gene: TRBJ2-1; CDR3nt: TGTGCCAGCGGACTAGCGGGGCATGAGCAGTTCTTC; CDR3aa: CASGLAGHEQFF
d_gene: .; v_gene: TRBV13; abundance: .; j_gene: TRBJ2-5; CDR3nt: TGTGCCAGCAGCACACCCCTTAGGGGTGAAGAGACCCAGTACTTC; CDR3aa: CASSTPLRGEETQYF
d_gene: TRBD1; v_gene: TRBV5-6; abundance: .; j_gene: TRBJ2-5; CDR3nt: TGTGCCAGCAGCAGCACGGGACAGGGTGGAGAGACCCAGTACTTC; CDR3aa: CASSSTGQGGETQYF
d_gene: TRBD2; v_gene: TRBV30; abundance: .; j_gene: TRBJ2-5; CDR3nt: TGTGCCTGGAGTGTACTTCGGACTAGCGGGGGACAAGAGACCCAGTACTTC; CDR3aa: CAWSVLRTSGGQETQYF
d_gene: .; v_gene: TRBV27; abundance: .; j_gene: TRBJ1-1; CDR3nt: TGTGCCAGCAAGAGACCAGGACAACGTAACACTGAAGCTTTCTTT; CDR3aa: CASKRPGQRNTEAFF
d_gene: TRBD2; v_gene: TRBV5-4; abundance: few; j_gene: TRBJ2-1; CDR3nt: TGTGCCAGCAGCGCGACTAGCAGATCCTACAATGAGCAGTTCTTC; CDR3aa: CASSATSRSYNEQFF
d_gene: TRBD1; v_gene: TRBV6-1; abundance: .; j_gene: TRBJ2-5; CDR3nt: TGTGCCAGCAGTGAAGGTCCGGGACAGGGGACGGAGACCCAGTACTTC; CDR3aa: CASSEGPGQGTETQYF
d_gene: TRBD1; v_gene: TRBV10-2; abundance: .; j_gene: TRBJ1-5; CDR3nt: TGCGCCAGCAGTGATCCGACAGGGAAGGCTTATCAGCCCCAGCATTTT; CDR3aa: CASSDPTGKAYQPQHF
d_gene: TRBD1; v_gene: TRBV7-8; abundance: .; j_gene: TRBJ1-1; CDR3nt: TGTGCCAGCAGCGCCCGGGACAGCTTGAACACTGAAGCTTTCTTT; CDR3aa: CASSARDSLNTEAFF
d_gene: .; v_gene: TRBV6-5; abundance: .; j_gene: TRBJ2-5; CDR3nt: TGTGCCAGCAGTTACTCGAAGGCAGGGGGGCGAGAGACCCAGTACTTC; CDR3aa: CASSYSKAGGRETQYF
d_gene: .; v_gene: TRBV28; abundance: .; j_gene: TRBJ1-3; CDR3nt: TGTGCCAGCAGTCAACAGGGTTCCGGAAACACCATATATTTT; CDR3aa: CASSQQGSGNTIYF
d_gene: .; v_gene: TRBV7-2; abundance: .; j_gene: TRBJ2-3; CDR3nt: TGTGCCAGCAGCTTAGGAGGGAGATGGTATACGCAGTATTTT; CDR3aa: CASSLGGRWYTQYF
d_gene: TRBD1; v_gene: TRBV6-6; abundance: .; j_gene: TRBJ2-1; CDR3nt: TGTGCCAGCAGTTACTCAGGGGCAGGGGGCAATGAGCAGTTCTTC; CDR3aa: CASSYSGAGGNEQFF
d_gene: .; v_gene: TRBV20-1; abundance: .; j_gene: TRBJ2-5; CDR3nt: TGCAGTGCTCTCCCCGGTGAGACCCAGTACTTC; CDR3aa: CSALPGETQYF
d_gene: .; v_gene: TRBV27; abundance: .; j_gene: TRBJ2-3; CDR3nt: TGTGCCAGCACCCGGACTTACAACACAGATACGCAGTATTTT; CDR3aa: CASTRTYNTDTQYF
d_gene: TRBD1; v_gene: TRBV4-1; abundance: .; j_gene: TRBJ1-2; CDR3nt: TGCGCCAGCAGCCCGGGGACAGGGATTGGCTACACCTTC; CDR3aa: CASSPGTGIGYTF
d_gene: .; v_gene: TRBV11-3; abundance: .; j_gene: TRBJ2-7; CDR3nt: TGTGCCAGCAACCTCCACAACTACGAGCAGTACTTC; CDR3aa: CASNLHNYEQYF
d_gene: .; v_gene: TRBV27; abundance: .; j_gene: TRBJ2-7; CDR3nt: TGTGCCAGCTCGACAGGATCCTACGAGCAGTACTTC; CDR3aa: CASSTGSYEQYF
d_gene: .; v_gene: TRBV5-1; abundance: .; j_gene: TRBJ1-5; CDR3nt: TGCGCCAGCAGTCTCACCCCCGCGAGCAATCAGCCCCAGCATTTT; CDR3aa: CASSLTPASNQPQHF
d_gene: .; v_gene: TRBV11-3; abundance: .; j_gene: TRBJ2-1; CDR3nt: TGTGCCAGTAGCCCACTGGCCGGAGGCAATGAGCAGTTCTTC; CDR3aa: CASSPLAGGNEQFF
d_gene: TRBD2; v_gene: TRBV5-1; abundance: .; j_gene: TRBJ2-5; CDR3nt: TGCGCCAGCAGCTTGTGGCGGGGGGGCCAAGAGACCCAGTACTTC; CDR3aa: CASSLWRGGQETQYF
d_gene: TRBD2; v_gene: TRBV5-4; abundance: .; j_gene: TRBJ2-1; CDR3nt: TGTGCCAGCAGCCTAGCAGCGGGAGCACTCAATGAGCAGTTCTTC; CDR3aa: CASSLAAGALNEQFF
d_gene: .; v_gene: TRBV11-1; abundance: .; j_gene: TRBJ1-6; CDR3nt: TGTGCCAGCAGCTTAACCGGAGGGTCCATCGGCTCACCCCTCCACTTT; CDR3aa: CASSLTGGSIGSPLHF
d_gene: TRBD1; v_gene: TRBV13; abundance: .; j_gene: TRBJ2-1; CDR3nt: TGTGCCAGCAGCTTCCGGCCTCCCGGGACAGGTGATAATGAGCAGTTCTTC; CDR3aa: CASSFRPPGTGDNEQFF
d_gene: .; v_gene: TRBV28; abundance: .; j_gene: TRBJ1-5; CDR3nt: TGTGCCAGCAGGTTACAGGTTGATCAGCCCCAGCATTTT; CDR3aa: CASRLQVDQPQHF
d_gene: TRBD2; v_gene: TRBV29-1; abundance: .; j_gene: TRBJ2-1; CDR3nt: TGCAGCGTCACCGGGACTAGCTTACATGAGCAGTTCTTC; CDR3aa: CSVTGTSLHEQFF
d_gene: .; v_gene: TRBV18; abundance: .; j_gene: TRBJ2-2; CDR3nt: TGTGCCAGCTCACCACAGCGGACTGTCACCGGGGAGCTGTTTTTT; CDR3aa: CASSPQRTVTGELFF
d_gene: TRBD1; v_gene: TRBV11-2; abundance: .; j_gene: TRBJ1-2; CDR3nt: TGTGCCAGCAGCCAGGCGCCTGGGGACAGGGCTAACTATGGCTACACCTTC; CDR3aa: CASSQAPGDRANYGYTF
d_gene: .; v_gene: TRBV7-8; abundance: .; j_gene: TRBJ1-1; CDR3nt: TGTGCCAGCAGCCAATATCCCAGAGGCGTGAACACTGAAGCTTTCTTT; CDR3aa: CASSQYPRGVNTEAFF
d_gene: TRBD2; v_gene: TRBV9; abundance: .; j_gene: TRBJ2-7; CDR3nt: TGTGCCAGCTGCGGGTGGGTAGCGGGGACCTTAGCCTACGAGCAGTACTTC; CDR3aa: CASCGWVAGTLAYEQYF
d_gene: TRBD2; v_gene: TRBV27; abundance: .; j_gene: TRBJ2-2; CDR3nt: TGTGCCAGCAGTCCACTCGGGGCTAGCGGGAGTGCCGGGGAGCTGTTTTTT; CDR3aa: CASSPLGASGSAGELFF
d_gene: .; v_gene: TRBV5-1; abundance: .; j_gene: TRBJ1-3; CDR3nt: TGCGCCAGCAGCTTCCAGGACAGTGCAACTGGAAACACCATATATTTT; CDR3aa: CASSFQDSATGNTIYF
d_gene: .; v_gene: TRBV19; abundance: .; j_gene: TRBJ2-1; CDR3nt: TGTGCCAGTAGTATCGCCACTAGTAACGAGCAGTTCTTC; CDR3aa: CASSIATSNEQFF
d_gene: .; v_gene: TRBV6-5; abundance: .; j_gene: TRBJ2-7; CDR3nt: TGTGCCAGCAGTTACGGCGGAGATGCTGGGGAGCAGTACTTC; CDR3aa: CASSYGGDAGEQYF
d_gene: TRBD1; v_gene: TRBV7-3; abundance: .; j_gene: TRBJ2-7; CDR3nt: TGTGCCAGCAGCCCCGGACAGGGAAGGGAGCAGTACTTC; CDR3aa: CASSPGQGREQYF
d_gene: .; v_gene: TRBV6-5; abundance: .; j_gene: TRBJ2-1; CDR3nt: TGTGCCAGCAGTTACCGTCGGGCGGAGGCGGACAATGAGCAGTTCTTC; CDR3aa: CASSYRRAEADNEQFF
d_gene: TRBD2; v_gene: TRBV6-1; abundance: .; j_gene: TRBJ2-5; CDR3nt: TGTGCCAGCAGTGTTGGGACTAGCGGTAAAGAGACCCAGTACTTC; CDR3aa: CASSVGTSGKETQYF
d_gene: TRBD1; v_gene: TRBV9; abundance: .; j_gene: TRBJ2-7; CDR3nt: TGTGCCAGCAGCCCGGGACAGGGGGCGGACGAGCAGTACTTC; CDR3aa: CASSPGQGADEQYF
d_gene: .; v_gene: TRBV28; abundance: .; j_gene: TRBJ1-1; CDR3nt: TGTGCCAGCAGCCTGGACAGCCGTGAAGCTTTCTTT; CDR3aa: CASSLDSREAFF
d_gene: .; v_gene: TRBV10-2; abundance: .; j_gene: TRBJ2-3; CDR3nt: TGCGCCAGCAGTAGTCCGGGAAGCACAGATACGCAGTATTTT; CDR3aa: CASSSPGSTDTQYF
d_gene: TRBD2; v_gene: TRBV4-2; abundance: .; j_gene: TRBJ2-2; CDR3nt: TGTGCCAGCAGCCAAGATTTTGTAGGACTAGCGGGGGTGCGAGGGGAGCTGTTTTTT; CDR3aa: CASSQDFVGLAGVRGELFF
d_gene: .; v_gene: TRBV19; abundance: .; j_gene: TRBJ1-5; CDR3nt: TGTGCCAGTAGTATGTTGGTGGGGGGGCCAGCGGGTCAGCCCCAGCATTTT; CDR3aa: CASSMLVGGPAGQPQHF
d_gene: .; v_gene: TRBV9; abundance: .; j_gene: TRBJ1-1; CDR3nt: TGTGCCAGCAGCGTACAGGGGCGCGGAACTGAAGCTTTCTTT; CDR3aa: CASSVQGRGTEAFF
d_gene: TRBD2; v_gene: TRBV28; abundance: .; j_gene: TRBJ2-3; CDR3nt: TGTGCCAGCAGTTTATCCGGGACTAGCGGGGGCCAGGTCCTCACAGATACGCAGTATTTT; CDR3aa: CASSLSGTSGGQVLTDTQYF
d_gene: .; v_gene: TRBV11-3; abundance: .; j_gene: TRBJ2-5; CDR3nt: TGTGCCAGCAGCTTGGCAGAACAAGAGACCCAGTACTTC; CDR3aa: CASSLAEQETQYF
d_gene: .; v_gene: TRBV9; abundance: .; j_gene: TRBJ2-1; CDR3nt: TGTGCCAGCGGCACGACAGGAGACAATGAGCAGTTCTTC; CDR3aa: CASGTTGDNEQFF
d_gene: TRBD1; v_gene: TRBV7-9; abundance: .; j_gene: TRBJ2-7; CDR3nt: TGTGCCAGCAACGACAGAGGGGGCAGCGAGCAGTACTTC; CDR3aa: CASNDRGGSEQYF
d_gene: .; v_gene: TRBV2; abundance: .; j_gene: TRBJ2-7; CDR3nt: TGTGCCAGCAGCCGGACGGGGGTCTACGAGCAGTACTTC; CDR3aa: CASSRTGVYEQYF
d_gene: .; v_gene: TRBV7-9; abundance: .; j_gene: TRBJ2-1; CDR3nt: TGTGCCAGCAGCTTAGTCGGGAACTACAATGAGCAGTTCTTC; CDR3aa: CASSLVGNYNEQFF
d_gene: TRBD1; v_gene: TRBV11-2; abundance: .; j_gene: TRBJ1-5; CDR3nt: TGTGCCAGCAGCTTCGGGACAGGGAACAATCAGCCCCAGCATTTT; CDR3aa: CASSFGTGNNQPQHF
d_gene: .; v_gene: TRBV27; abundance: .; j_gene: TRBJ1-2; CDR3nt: TGTGCCAGCAGTCAGGACAGTTCCCACTCCTATGGCTACACCTTC; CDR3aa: CASSQDSSHSYGYTF
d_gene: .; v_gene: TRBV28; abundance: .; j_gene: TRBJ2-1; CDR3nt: TGTGCCAGCAGTCCGACGGGAGTGCGGTACAATGAGCAGTTCTTC; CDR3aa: CASSPTGVRYNEQFF